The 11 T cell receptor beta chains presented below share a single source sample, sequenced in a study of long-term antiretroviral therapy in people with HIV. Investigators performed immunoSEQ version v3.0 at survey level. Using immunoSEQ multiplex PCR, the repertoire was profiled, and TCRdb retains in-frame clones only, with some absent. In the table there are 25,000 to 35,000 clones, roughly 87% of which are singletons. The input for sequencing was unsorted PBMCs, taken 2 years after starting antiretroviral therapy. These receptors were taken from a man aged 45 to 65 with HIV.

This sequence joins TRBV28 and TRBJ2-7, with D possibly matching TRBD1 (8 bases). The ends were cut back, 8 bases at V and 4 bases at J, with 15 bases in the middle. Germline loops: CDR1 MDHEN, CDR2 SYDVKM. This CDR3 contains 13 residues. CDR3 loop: CASEAQGGYEQYF. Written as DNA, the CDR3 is TGTGCCAGCGAAGCACAGGGGGGGTACGAGCAGTACTTC.

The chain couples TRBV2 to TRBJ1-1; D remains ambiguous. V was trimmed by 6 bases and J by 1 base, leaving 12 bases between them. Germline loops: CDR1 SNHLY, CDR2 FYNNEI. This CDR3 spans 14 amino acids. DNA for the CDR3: TGTGCCAGCAGGGACCTTTGGCCGAACACTGAAGCTTTCTTT. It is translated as CASRDLWPNTEAFF.

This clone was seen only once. This CDR3 is CASSWDRGYEQYF. CDR3 DNA sequence: TGTGCCAGCAGCTGGGACAGGGGTTACGAGCAGTACTTC. This chain joins TRBV11-2 and TRBJ2-7; 10 bases match TRBD1. V shed 4 bases, J shed 4 bases, and the junction held 1 base outside the gene matches. CDR3 length: 13 amino acids. Looked up from germline, CDR1 is SGHAT and CDR2 is FQNNGV. Complete variable domain (other parts from reference TRBV11-2 and TRBJ2-7): EAGVAQSPRYKIIEKRQSVAFWCNPISGHATLYWYQQILGQGPKLLIQFQNNGVVDDSQLPKDRFSAERLKGVDSTLKIQPAKLEDSAVYLCASSWDRGYEQYFGPGTRLTVT.

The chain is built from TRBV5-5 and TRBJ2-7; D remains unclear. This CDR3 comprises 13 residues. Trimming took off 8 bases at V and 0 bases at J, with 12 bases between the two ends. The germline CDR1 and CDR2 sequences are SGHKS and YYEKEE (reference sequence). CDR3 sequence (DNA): TGTGCCAGTTCTTCACAGAGCTCCTACGAGCAGTACTTC. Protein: CASSSQSSYEQYF.

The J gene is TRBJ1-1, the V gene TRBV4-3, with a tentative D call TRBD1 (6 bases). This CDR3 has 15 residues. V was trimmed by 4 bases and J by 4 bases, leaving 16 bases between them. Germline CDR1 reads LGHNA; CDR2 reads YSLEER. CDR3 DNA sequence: TGCGCCAGCAGCCCCAGTATCCCGGGGGCCACTGAAGCTTTCTTT. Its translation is CASSPSIPGATEAFF.

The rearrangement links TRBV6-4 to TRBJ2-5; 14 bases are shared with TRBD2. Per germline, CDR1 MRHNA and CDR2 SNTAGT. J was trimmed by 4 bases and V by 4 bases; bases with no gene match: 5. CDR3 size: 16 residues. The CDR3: CASSVSGTSGGETQYF. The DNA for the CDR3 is TGTGCCAGCAGTGTCTCCGGGACTAGCGGGGGAGAGACCCAGTACTTC.

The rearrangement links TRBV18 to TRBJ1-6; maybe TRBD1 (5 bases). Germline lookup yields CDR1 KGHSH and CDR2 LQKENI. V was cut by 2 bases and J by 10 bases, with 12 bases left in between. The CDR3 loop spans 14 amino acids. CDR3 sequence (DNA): TGTGCCAGCTCACCAAGCCGACAGAACTCACCCCTCCACTTT. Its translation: CASSPSRQNSPLHF. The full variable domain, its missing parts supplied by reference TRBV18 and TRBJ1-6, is NAGVMQNPRHLVRRRGQEARLRCSPMKGHSHVYWYRQLPEEGLKFMVYLQKENIIDESGMPKERFSAEFPKEGPSILRIQQVVRGDSAAYFCASSPSRQNSPLHFGNGTRLTVT.

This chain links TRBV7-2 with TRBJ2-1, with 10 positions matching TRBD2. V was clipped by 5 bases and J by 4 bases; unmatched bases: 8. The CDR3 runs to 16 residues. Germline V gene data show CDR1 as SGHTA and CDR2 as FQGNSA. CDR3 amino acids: CASSQKGLARYNEQFF. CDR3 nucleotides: TGTGCCAGCAGCCAAAAGGGACTAGCGCGGTACAATGAGCAGTTCTTC.

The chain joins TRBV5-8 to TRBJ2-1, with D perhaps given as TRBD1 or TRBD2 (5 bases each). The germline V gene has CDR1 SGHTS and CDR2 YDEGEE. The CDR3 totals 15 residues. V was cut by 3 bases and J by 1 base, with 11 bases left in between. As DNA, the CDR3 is TGTGCCAGCAGCTCTCGGGGACCTTCCTACAATGAGCAGTTCTTC. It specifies CASSSRGPSYNEQFF.

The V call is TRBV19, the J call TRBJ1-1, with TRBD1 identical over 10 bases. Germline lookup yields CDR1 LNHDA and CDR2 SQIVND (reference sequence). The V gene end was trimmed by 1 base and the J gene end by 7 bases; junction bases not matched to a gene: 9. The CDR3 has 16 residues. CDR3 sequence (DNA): TGTGCCAGTAGTATAGGGACAGGGGGAAAAGGGGGTGAAGCTTTCTTT. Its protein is CASSIGTGGKGGEAFF.

The CDR3 DNA sequence: TGTGCCAGCAGCTTGGGGTCGAACACTGAAGCTTTCTTT. Translation gives CASSLGSNTEAFF. This chain links TRBV5-6 with TRBJ1-1, with unresolved D. Germline V gives CDR1 SGHDT, CDR2 YYEEEE. CDR3 length equals 13 residues. Trimming removed 0 bases at V and 1 base at J, with 4 bases between.